Below are 6 T cell receptor beta chains sequenced from a single sample in a study of beta chain features in type 1 diabetes. Study observations and caveats: Across all four CD4+ subsets, people with type 1 diabetes showed modestly shorter TCRB CDR3s.

Of the isolated RNA, all was reverse transcribed, and so the sequenced material was expressed TCRB transcripts. The repertoire was sequenced with immunoSEQ multiplex PCR; TCRdb's copy has only in-frame clones and lacks some. The sample has 400,000 or so clones; around 9.6% are singletons. Their recognized antigens are unknown. Sample: central memory CD4+ T cells from blood. Receptors were obtained from a man aged 25 to 40 with type 1 diabetes.

In its sample, this clone was seen a few times. This rearrangement joins TRBV5-4 to TRBJ2-3; D gene ambiguous. The CDR3 is made up of 13 amino acids. V was pared by 4 bases and J by 2 bases, with 8 bases between. Germline CDR1 is SGHNT and CDR2 is YYREEE (reference sequence). CDR3 residues: CASSQGPTDTQYF. The CDR3 DNA is TGTGCCAGCAGCCAAGGTCCCACAGATACGCAGTATTTT.

The chain has TRBV4-1 and TRBJ2-3; 8 bases agree with TRBD2. The CDR3 runs 15 residues. Trimming removed 2 bases from V and 4 bases from J; junction bases left unmatched: 5. Germline assignment: CDR1 MGHRA and CDR2 YSYEKL. The CDR3: CASSQSGLAADTQYF. CDR3 DNA sequence: TGCGCCAGCAGCCAATCCGGACTAGCAGCAGATACGCAGTATTTT.

The chain is built from TRBV30 and TRBJ2-7; TRBD1 aligns across 8 bases. The J segment lost 4 bases and the V segment lost 3 bases, leaving 14 bases of the junction unmatched. The CDR3 runs to 16 residues. Germline assignment: CDR1 GTSNPN and CDR2 SVGIG (reference sequence). CDR3 sequence reads: CAWRMERRDRFYEQYF. Here the CDR3 DNA reads TGTGCCTGGAGGATGGAGAGGCGGGACAGGTTTTACGAGCAGTACTTC.

Many counts were recorded for this clone. The chain couples TRBV7-9 to TRBJ1-4; no firm D call. With 3 bases removed from V and 8 bases from J, the gap between germline ends came to 10 bases. This CDR3 comprises 13 residues. CDR1 is SEHNR, CDR2 FQNEAQ, per germline (reference sequence). The CDR3 spells CASSFAGGEKLFF. DNA of the CDR3: TGTGCCAGCAGCTTCGCGGGAGGCGAAAAACTGTTTTTT.

This clone has more than one count but fewer than ten. This chain joins TRBV18 and TRBJ2-5; 10 bases fit TRBD2. The V segment lost 6 bases and the J segment 4 bases; nucleotides outside the gene matches: 11. In germline, CDR1 is KGHSH, CDR2 LQKENI. This CDR3 spans 16 amino acids. For the CDR3, the DNA is TGTGCCAGCTCCCAATCTAGCGGGAGTCTTGGAGAGACCCAGTACTTC. Translating gives CASSQSSGSLGETQYF.

This chain links TRBV11-3 with TRBJ2-4, with TRBD1 matching over 7 bases. Germline values: CDR1 SGHNT, CDR2 YENEEA. This CDR3 comprises 16 residues. The V segment lost 8 bases and the J segment 2 bases; nucleotides outside the gene matches: 12. The CDR3 is CASQPTGARSKNIQYF. Here the CDR3 DNA reads TGTGCCAGCCAGCCAACAGGGGCCAGGTCCAAAAACATTCAGTACTTC.